The clone carrying this T cell receptor (beta chain) came up many times. Its antigen is still unknown. The V end lost 1 base, the J end lost 4 bases, and 11 bases lay between the germline ends. Germline V CDR1 and CDR2: LGHDT, YNNKEL (reference sequence). The CDR3 is 15 residues long. The data derive from a study of T-cell memory formation after mild COVID-19. Looking at the study overall: Largely, the TCR clusters proved donor specific.

MiXCR, run by TCRdb on the 5' RACE reads, gives a single entry per CDR3 protein. The sample lists about 560,000 distinct CDR3 sequences, 15% to 20% seen once, with 8.1% in the top ten. General observations from the study: A balance of CD4 and CD8 characterized clones contracting day 15 to 85, whereas later expanders leaned CD4+. Shrinking CD4+ clones were chiefly CM and EM; CD8+ ones were chiefly EMRA. Some responding clones appeared in pre-infection memory, suggesting cross-reactive memory joined.

Sequenced input: PBMCs or a T cell subset sorted from them (not recorded which). The TCR sequence derives from an adult woman who had mild COVID-19 (a few samples of this study predate the infection). Cell type and time point are not known. The chain combines TRBV3-1 with TRBJ2-1; D tentatively fits TRBD1 or TRBD2 (7 bases each). CDR3 protein: CASSQGQGGYNEQFF. CDR3 nucleotides: TGTGCCAGCAGCCAAGGCCAGGGGGGGTACAATGAGCAGTTCTTC.